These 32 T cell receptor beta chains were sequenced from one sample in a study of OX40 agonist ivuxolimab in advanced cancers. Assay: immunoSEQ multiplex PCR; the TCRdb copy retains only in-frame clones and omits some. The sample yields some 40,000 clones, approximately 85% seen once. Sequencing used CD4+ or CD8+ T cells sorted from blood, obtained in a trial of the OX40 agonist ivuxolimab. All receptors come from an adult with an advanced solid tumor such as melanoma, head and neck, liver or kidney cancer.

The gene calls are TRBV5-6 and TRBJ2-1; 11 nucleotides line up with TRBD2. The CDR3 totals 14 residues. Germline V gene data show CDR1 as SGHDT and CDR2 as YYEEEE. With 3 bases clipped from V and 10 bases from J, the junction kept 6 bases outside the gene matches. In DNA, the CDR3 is TGTGCCAGCAGCTCCGGACTAGCGGGTGACGAGCAGTTCTTC. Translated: CASSSGLAGDEQFF. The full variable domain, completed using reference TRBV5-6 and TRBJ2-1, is DAGVTQSPTHLIKTRGQQVTLRCSPKSGHDTVSWYQQALGQGPQFIFQYYEEEERQRGNFPDRFSGHQFPNYSSELNVNALLLGDSALYLCASSSGLAGDEQFFGPGTRLTVL.

The CDR3 is CASSIGTGIYNEQFF. CDR3 DNA sequence: TGTGCCAGTAGTATCGGGACAGGCATTTACAATGAGCAGTTCTTC. This rearrangement joins TRBV19 to TRBJ2-1, with 8 bases identical to TRBD1. The length of the CDR3 is 15 residues. V trimming: 3 bases; J trimming: 4 bases; junction bases outside the gene matches: 5. The germline gives CDR1 LNHDA, CDR2 SQIVND (reference sequence).

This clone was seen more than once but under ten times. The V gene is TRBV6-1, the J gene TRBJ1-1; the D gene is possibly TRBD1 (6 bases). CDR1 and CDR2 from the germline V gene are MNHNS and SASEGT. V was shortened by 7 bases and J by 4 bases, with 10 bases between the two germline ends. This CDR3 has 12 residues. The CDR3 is CASTQGGTEAFF. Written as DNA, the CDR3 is TGTGCCAGCACCCAAGGGGGCACTGAAGCTTTCTTT.

The CDR3 spells CASSVEYRTGVYEQYF. As DNA, the CDR3 is TGTGCCAGCAGCGTAGAGTATAGGACAGGGGTCTACGAGCAGTACTTC. V gene TRBV9 combines with J gene TRBJ2-7, with 9 nucleotides matching TRBD1. Germline loops: CDR1 SGDLS, CDR2 YYNGEE. The junction had 7 bases not matched to a gene; V was cut back by 0 bases and J by 3 bases. The CDR3 has 16 amino acids.

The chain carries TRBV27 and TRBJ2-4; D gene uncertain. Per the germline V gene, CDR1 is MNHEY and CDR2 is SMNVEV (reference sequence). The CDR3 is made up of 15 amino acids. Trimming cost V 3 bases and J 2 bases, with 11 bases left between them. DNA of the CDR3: TGTGCCAGCAGTTTCGTCGGTCAGACCAAAAACATTCAGTACTTC. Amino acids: CASSFVGQTKNIQYF.

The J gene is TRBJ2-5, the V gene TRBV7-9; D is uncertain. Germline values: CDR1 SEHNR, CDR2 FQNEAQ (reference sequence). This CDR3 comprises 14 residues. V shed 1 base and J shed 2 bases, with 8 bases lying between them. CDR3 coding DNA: TGTGCCAGCAGCTTAGTTAGTAGTCAAGAGACCCAGTACTTC. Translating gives CASSLVSSQETQYF.

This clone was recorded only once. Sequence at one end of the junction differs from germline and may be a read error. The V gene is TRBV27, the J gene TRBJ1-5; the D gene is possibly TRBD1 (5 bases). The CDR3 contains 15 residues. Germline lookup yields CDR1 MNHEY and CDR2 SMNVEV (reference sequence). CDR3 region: CASSLSLGGNQPQHF. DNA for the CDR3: TGTGCCAGCAGTCTATCCTTGGGGGGAAATCAGCCCCAGCATTTT.

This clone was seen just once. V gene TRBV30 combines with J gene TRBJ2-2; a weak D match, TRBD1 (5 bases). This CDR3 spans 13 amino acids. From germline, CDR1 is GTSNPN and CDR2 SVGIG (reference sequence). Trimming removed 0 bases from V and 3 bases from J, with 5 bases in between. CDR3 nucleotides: TGTGCCTGGAGTGTAGGGGACACCGGGGAGCTGTTTTTT. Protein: CAWSVGDTGELFF.

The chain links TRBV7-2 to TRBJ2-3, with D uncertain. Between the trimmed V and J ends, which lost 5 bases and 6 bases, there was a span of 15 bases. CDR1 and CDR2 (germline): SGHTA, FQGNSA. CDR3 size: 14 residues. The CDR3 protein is CASSPPLPRDTQYF. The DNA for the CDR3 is TGTGCCAGCAGCCCCCCGCTCCCCAGGGATACGCAGTATTTT.

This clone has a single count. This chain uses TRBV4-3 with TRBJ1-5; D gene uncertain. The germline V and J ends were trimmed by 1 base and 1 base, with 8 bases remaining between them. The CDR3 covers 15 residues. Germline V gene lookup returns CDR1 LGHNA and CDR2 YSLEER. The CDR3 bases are TGCGCCAGCAGCCAAGTAGCCAGCAGCAATCAGCCCCAGCATTTT. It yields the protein CASSQVASSNQPQHF.

CDR3 sequence (DNA): TGTGCCAGCACCCGATTGGGAATGAACACTGAAGCTTTCTTT. It yields the protein CASTRLGMNTEAFF. The V gene is TRBV27, the J gene TRBJ1-1; D call uncertain. Germline CDR1 and CDR2: MNHEY and SMNVEV (reference sequence). The V end was cut by 7 bases, the J end by 0 bases, with 12 bases between. CDR3 length: 14 residues.

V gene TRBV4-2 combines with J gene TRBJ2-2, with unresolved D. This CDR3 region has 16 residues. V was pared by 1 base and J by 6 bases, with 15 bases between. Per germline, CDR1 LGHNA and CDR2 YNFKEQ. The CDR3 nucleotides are TGTGCCAGCAGCCAAGGTTCTGGGTTCCAAGCCGGGGAGCTGTTTTTT. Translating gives CASSQGSGFQAGELFF.

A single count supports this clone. Here the CDR3 reads CASSAGLAGEVGDTQYF. The CDR3 DNA reads TGTGCCAGCAGCGCGGGACTAGCGGGAGAGGTCGGAGATACGCAGTATTTT. V is TRBV9 and J is TRBJ2-3, with 14 bases aligning to TRBD2. From germline, CDR1 is SGDLS and CDR2 YYNGEE. V was pared by 3 bases and J by 5 bases, with 8 bases of the junction left unmatched. The CDR3 spans 17 residues.

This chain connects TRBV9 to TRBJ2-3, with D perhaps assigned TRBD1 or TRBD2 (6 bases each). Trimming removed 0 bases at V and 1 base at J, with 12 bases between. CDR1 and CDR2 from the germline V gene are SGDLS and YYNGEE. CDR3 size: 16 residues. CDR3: CASSVEGGTGTDTQYF. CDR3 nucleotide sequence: TGTGCCAGCAGCGTAGAAGGGGGGACCGGCACAGATACGCAGTATTTT.

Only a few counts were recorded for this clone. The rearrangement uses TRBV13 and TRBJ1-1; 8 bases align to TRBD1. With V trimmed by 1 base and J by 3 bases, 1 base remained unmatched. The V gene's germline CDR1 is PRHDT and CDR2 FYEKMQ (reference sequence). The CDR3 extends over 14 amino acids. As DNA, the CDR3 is TGTGCCAGCAGCTTAGAACAGGGGGACACTGAAGCTTTCTTT. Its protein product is CASSLEQGDTEAFF.

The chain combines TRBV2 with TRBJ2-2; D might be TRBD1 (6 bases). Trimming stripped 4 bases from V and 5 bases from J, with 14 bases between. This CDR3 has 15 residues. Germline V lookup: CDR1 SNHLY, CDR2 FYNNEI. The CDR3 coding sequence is TGTGCCAGCAGTGGGGTTGACAGGTTGACCGGGGAGCTGTTTTTT. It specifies CASSGVDRLTGELFF.

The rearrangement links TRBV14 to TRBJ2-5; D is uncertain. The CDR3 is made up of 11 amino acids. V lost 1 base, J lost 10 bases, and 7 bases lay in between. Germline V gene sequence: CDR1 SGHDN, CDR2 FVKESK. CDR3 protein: CASSQGVIQYF. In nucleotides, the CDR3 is TGTGCCAGCAGCCAAGGGGTGATCCAGTACTTC. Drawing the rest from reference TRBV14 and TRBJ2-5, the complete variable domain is EAGVTQFPSHSVIEKGQTVTLRCDPISGHDNLYWYRRVMGKEIKFLLHFVKESKQDESGMPNNRFLAERTGGTYSTLKVQPAELEDSGVYFCASSQGVIQYFGPGTRLLVL.

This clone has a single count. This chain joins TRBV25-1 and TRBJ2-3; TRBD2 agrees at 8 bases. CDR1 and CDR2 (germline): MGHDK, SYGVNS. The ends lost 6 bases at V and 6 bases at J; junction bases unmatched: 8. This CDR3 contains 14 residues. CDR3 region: CASRNSGGTDTQYF. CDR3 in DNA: TGTGCCAGCAGGAACAGCGGGGGAACCGATACGCAGTATTTT.

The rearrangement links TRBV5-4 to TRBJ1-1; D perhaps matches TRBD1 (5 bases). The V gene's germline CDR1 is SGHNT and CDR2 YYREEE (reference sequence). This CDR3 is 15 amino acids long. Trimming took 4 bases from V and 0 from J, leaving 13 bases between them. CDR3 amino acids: CASSLWTLMNTEAFF. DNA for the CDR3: TGTGCCAGCAGCCTTTGGACATTGATGAACACTGAAGCTTTCTTT.

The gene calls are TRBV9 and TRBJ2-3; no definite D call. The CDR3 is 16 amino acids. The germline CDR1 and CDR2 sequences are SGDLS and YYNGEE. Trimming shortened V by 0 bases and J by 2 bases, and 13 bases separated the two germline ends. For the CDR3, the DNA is TGTGCCAGCAGCGTAGAAGGTCGGGTATTCACAGATACGCAGTATTTT. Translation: CASSVEGRVFTDTQYF. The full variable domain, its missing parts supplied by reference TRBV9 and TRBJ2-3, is DSGVTQTPKHLITATGQRVTLRCSPRSGDLSVYWYQQSLDQGLQFLIQYYNGEERAKGNILERFSAQQFPDLHSELNLSSLELGDSALYFCASSVEGRVFTDTQYFGPGTRLTVL.

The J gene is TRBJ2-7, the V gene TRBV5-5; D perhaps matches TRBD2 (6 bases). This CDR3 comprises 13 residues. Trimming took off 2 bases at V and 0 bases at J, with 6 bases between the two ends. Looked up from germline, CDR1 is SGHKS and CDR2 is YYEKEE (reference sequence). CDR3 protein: CASSFSGSYEQYF. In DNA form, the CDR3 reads TGTGCCAGCAGCTTTAGCGGCTCCTACGAGCAGTACTTC.

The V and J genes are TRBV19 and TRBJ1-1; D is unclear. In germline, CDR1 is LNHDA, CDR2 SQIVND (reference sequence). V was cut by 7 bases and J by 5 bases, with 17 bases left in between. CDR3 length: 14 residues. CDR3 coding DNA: TGTGCCAGTACCCCAGCGCTCTCGGGGACTGAAGCTTTCTTT. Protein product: CASTPALSGTEAFF. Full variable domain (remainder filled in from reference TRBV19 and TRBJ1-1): DGGITQSPKYLFRKEGQNVTLSCEQNLNHDAMYWYRQDPGQGLRLIYYSQIVNDFQKGDIAEGYSVSREKKESFPLTVTSAQKNPTAFYLCASTPALSGTEAFFGQGTRLTVV.

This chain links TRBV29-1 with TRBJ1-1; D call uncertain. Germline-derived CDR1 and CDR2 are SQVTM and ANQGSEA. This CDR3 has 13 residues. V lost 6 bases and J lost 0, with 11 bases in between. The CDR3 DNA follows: TGCAGCGTCACATTAACAGTGAACACTGAAGCTTTCTTT. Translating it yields CSVTLTVNTEAFF.

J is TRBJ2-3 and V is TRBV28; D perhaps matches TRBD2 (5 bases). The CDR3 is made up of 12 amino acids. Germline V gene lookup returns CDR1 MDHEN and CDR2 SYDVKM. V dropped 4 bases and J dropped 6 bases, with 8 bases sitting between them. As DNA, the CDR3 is TGTGCCAGCAGTTACACGGGGGATACGCAGTATTTT. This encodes CASSYTGDTQYF.

This chain's CDR3 is CASSLALEGSYEQYF. Written as DNA, the CDR3 is TGTGCCAGCAGCTTAGCCTTGGAAGGCTCCTACGAGCAGTACTTC. The chain is built from TRBV13 and TRBJ2-7; no reliable D call. This CDR3 is built from 15 residues. CDR1 is PRHDT and CDR2 is FYEKMQ in the germline V gene (reference sequence). Trimming took 1 base from V and 0 from J, leaving 10 bases between them.

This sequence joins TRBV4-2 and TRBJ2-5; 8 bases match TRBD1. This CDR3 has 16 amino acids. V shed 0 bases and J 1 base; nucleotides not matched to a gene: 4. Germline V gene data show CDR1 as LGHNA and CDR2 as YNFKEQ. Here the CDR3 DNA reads TGTGCCAGCAGCCAAGACCCAGGGGGCGTCCAAGAGACCCAGTACTTC. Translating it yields CASSQDPGGVQETQYF.

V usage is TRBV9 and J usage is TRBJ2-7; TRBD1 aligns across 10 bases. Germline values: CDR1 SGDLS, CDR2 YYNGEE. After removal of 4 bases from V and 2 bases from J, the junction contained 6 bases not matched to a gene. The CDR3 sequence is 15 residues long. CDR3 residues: CASSTSGTGAYEQYF. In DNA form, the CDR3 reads TGTGCCAGCAGCACCTCCGGGACAGGGGCCTACGAGCAGTACTTC. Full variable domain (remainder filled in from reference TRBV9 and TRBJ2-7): DSGVTQTPKHLITATGQRVTLRCSPRSGDLSVYWYQQSLDQGLQFLIQYYNGEERAKGNILERFSAQQFPDLHSELNLSSLELGDSALYFCASSTSGTGAYEQYFGPGTRLTVT.

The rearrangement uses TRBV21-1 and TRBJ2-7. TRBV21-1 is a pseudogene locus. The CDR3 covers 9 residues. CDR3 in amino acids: CANLYEQYF. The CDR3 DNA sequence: TGTGCCAACCTCTACGAGCAGTACTTC.

This chain's CDR3 is CATSRVGRDQETQYF. The CDR3 DNA is TGTGCCACCAGCAGAGTAGGGCGGGACCAAGAGACCCAGTACTTC. The chain couples TRBV15 to TRBJ2-5; tentative D call: TRBD2 (5 bases). Per the germline V gene, CDR1 is LNHNV and CDR2 is YYDKDF (reference sequence). Trimming removed 1 base from V and 0 bases from J, with 9 bases in between. The CDR3 contains 15 residues.

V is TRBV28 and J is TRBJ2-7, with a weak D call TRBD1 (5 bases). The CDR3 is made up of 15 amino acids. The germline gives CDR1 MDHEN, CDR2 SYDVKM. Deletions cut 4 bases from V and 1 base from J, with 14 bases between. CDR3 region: CASSYQGHKSYEQYF. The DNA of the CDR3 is TGTGCCAGCAGTTATCAGGGTCATAAGTCCTACGAGCAGTACTTC.

The CDR3 bases are TGTGCCAGCAGCTTAAGGGGAACTGATGGCTACACCTTC. Its protein is CASSLRGTDGYTF. The chain carries TRBV7-3 and TRBJ1-2, with D uncertain. The CDR3 spans 13 residues. V lost 1 base to trimming and J lost 6 bases, with 9 bases between them. In germline, CDR1 is SGHTA, CDR2 FQGTGA.

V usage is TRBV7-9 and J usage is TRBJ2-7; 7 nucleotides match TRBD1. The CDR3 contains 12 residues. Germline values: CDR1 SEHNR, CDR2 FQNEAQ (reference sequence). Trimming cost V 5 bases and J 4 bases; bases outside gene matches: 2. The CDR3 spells CASSQDRYEQYF. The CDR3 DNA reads TGTGCCAGCAGCCAGGACAGGTACGAGCAGTACTTC.